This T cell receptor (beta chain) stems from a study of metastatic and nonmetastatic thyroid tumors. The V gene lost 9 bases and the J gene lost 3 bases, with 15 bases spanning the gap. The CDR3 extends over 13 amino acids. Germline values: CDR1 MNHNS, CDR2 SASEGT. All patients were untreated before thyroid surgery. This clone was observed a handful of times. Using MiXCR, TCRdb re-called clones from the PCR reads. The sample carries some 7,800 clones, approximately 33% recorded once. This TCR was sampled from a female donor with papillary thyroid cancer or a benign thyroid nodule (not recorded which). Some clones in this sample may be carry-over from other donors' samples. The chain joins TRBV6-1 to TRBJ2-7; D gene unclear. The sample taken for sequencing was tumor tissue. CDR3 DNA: TGTGCCAGGTGGCGGCAGACCAACTACGAGCAGTACTTC. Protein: CARWRQTNYEQYF.